This T cell receptor (beta chain) comes out of a study of OX40 agonist ivuxolimab in advanced cancers. Study details: Ivuxolimab, an antibody that agonizes OX40 (CD134), was administered to the patients.

The protocol was immunoSEQ multiplex PCR, while the TCRdb copy is restricted to in-frame clones and leaves out a portion. The table shows tens of thousands of clones, with roughly 90% occurring only once. Study-wide results and limits: Those patients achieving a partial response at 0.1-3.0 mg/kg showed among the lowest clonal expansion.

As concerns this clone: The antigen remains unidentified.

Trimming shortened V by 6 bases and J by 3 bases, and 17 bases separated the two germline ends. Germline V CDR1 and CDR2: SNHLY, FYNNEI. The CDR3 spans 15 residues. This specimen was CD4+ or CD8+ T cells sorted from blood, taken in a trial of the OX40 agonist ivuxolimab. The chain recombines TRBV2 with TRBJ1-2; D is perhaps TRBD1 (6 bases). The receptor comes from an adult with an advanced solid tumor such as melanoma, head and neck, liver or kidney cancer. Here the CDR3 reads CASSRGWGQDYGYTF. For the CDR3, the DNA is TGTGCCAGCAGCCGCGGATGGGGGCAGGACTATGGCTACACCTTC.